This T cell receptor beta chain was recovered during a study of blood T cell repertoires in COVID-19. The wider study: The samples span acute and convalescent COVID-19 from the United States, Italy and Spain.

Germline V gene sequence: CDR1 LNHDA, CDR2 SQIVND (reference sequence). The CDR3 extends over 13 amino acids. V was cut by 5 bases and J by 5 bases, with 12 bases left in between. The cohort comprised adults aged roughly 18 to 100 years residing in 20 to 30 US areas. Grouping used clinical history reported by participants in a survey and questionnaire. Original methodology: Quantification of nucleated cells was approximated via reference gene primer amplification. This table comes from immunoSEQ multiplex PCR, and its TCRdb copy is limited to in-frame clones, with some not included. V and J calls and clone size come straight from that table; D and trimming were deduced from the DNA. This table holds some 430,000 clones, roughly 87% found once.

The TCR originated in a young man who had recovered from COVID-19. Input material: PBMCs or T cells enriched from blood (not recorded which). V gene TRBV19 combines with J gene TRBJ2-5; the D gene is possibly TRBD1 (5 bases). For the CDR3, the DNA is TGTGCCAGTAGTTTCTCCTACAGGGAGACCCAGTACTTC. Protein sequence: CASSFSYRETQYF.